A selection of T cell receptor beta chains follows, all from one sample in a study of OX40 agonist ivuxolimab in advanced cancers. Profiling relied on immunoSEQ multiplex PCR, and the TCRdb table lists in-frame clones only, not all of them. The data hold around 9,800 clones, with 70% to 80% observed a single time. The source was CD4+ or CD8+ T cells sorted from blood, collected in a trial of the OX40 agonist ivuxolimab. Source of these receptors: an adult with an advanced solid tumor such as melanoma, head and neck, liver or kidney cancer. Each CDR3 is given with its conserved first and last residue. A D gene is named only where the DNA matches it firmly. A clone size is listed for some rows: how often the clone was seen (once, few, many), or a class if it is expanded.

>.|TRBV5-1|.|TRBJ2-7
TGCGCCAGCAGGTCCTCCTACGAGCAGTACTTC
CASRSSYEQYF
>TRBD2|TRBV28|.|TRBJ2-3
TGTGCCAGCATGCTAGCGGGAGTCTCAGATACGCAGTATTTT
CASMLAGVSDTQYF
>.|TRBV5-6|many|TRBJ2-1
TGTGCCAGCAGCCTCAGTGGGGCTGAGCAGTTCTTC
CASSLSGAEQFF
>.|TRBV28|.|TRBJ1-3
TGTGCCAGCAGTTTAGCCCAGAGTGGAAACACCATATATTTT
CASSLAQSGNTIYF
>.|TRBV2|few|TRBJ2-5
TGTGCCAGCACCGGGACTCAAGAGACCCAGTACTTC
CASTGTQETQYF
>.|TRBV2|.|TRBJ2-5
TGTGCCAGCAGTGTATCGGGATATGAGACCCAGTACTTC
CASSVSGYETQYF
>.|TRBV15|.|TRBJ2-1
TGTGCCACCAGCAGAGATTCGGGCCACAACTCCTACAATGAGCAGTTCTTC
CATSRDSGHNSYNEQFF
>TRBD1|TRBV6-5|.|TRBJ2-7
TGTGCCAGCAGCCTTACCGGGACAGGGGTTGACGAGCAGTACTTC
CASSLTGTGVDEQYF
>.|TRBV29-1|.|TRBJ1-4
TGCAGCGTCCGGGGGGCAGATAATGAAAAACTGTTTTTT
CSVRGADNEKLFF
>.|TRBV19|.|TRBJ1-4
TGTGCCAGTAGTGACCCGGGGGGTGAAAAACTGTTTTTT
CASSDPGGEKLFF
>TRBD1|TRBV15|.|TRBJ2-7
TGTGCCACCAGCAGGAGCGGACAGGGTGACTACGAGCAGTACTTC
CATSRSGQGDYEQYF
>.|TRBV28|.|TRBJ1-5
TGTGCCAGCAGTTTGGTAGGGGGACTCGATCAGCCCCAGCATTTT
CASSLVGGLDQPQHF
>TRBD1|TRBV30|.|TRBJ1-1
TGTGCCTGGAGTGTAAGACAGGGGGCTGAAGCTTTCTTT
CAWSVRQGAEAFF
>.|TRBV2|.|TRBJ2-7
TGTGCCCAAGTAAGGCAGGGATCCTACGAGCAGTACTTC
CAQVRQGSYEQYF
>TRBD2|TRBV9|.|TRBJ2-7
TGTGCCAGCAGCCCCCCGGCTAGCGGGACCCGCTTCCCCTACGAGCAGTACTTC
CASSPPASGTRFPYEQYF
>.|TRBV5-4|few|TRBJ1-2
TGTGCCAGCAGCTTGGTGGAGATGGTAGCTTTC
CASSLVEMVAF
>TRBD1|TRBV7-8|.|TRBJ1-1
TGTGCCAGCAGCTTCTTCGCCAGGGGGCTTGAAGCTTTCTTT
CASSFFARGLEAFF
>TRBD2|TRBV6-6|.|TRBJ2-1
TGTGCCAGCAGGGCCGGGGCTAGCGGTGCTAATGAGCAGTTCTTC
CASRAGASGANEQFF
>.|TRBV7-9|many|TRBJ2-2
TGTGCCAGCAGCCCAACACGGGTTAACACCGGGGAGCTGTTTTTT
CASSPTRVNTGELFF
>TRBD2|TRBV7-9|.|TRBJ2-1
TGTGCCAGCAGCTTAACACTAGCGGGGGGGTCCAATGAGCAGTTCTTC
CASSLTLAGGSNEQFF
>.|TRBV16|.|TRBJ2-1
TGTGCCAGCAGCCAAACTGTCAGGAGCCTTTTGGTTGAGCAGTTCTTC
CASSQTVRSLLVEQFF
>.|TRBV10-3|.|TRBJ2-3
TGTGCCATCAGTGACCCCGGGACCACAGATACGCAGTATTTT
CAISDPGTTDTQYF
>TRBD1|TRBV6-5|.|TRBJ2-3
TGTGCCAGCAGCGCGACAGGGCCCACAGATACGCAGTATTTT
CASSATGPTDTQYF
>.|TRBV4-3|.|TRBJ2-3
TGCGCCAGCAGCCAAGAGGGACGGACGATTACATATACGCAGTATTTT
CASSQEGRTITYTQYF
>.|TRBV6-5|.|TRBJ2-3
TGTGCCAGCAGTTACTCGAGTAGCCGGGCCCCAGATACGCAGTATTTT
CASSYSSSRAPDTQYF
>.|TRBV27|.|TRBJ2-7
TGTGCCAGCAGACAAGACGCCCAGGACGCCTACGAGCAGTACTTC
CASRQDAQDAYEQYF
>.|TRBV14|.|TRBJ2-7
TGTGCCAGCAGTCAAAGACTAGGGGGGGCGGGGGACGAGCAGTACTTC
CASSQRLGGAGDEQYF
>TRBD1|TRBV29-1|.|TRBJ1-1
TGCAGCGTTGTGGCCGGACAGGTAAACACTGAAGCTTTCTTT
CSVVAGQVNTEAFF
>TRBD1|TRBV2|.|TRBJ2-3
TGTGCCAGCAGTGAGCCAGGGGGCGCAGGCACAGATACGCAGTATTTT
CASSEPGGAGTDTQYF
>.|TRBV6-5|.|TRBJ1-1
TGTGCCAGCAGTTACTCAGCACGGGCTGAAGCTTTCTTT
CASSYSARAEAFF
>TRBD2|TRBV28|once|TRBJ2-1
TGTGCCAGCAGCCTACTAACTAGCGGGAGGGACAATGAGCAGTTCTTC
CASSLLTSGRDNEQFF
>.|TRBV11-2|.|TRBJ1-1
TGTGCCAGCAGCCCGTCCCCGGGGGTGGGCACTGAAGCTTTCTTT
CASSPSPGVGTEAFF
>.|TRBV27|medium-sized|TRBJ1-4
TGTGCCAGCAGTACGGGACCTAATGAAAAACTGTTTTTT
CASSTGPNEKLFF
>TRBD1|TRBV28|once|TRBJ2-5
TGTGCCAGCAGTCTTACAGGGGGCAAAGAGACCCAGTACTTC
CASSLTGGKETQYF
>.|TRBV19|.|TRBJ1-5
TGTGCCAGTAGTACCCTCGACAGTGCATATAGCAATCAGCCCCAGCATTTT
CASSTLDSAYSNQPQHF
>TRBD2|TRBV16|.|TRBJ2-1
TGTGCCAGCAGCCCTGGGGAGGGCTCCTACAATGAGCAGTTCTTC
CASSPGEGSYNEQFF
>.|TRBV29-1|.|TRBJ1-1
TGCAGCGGTCTCCAGGGGATTCGAGAGGCTTTCTTT
CSGLQGIREAFF
>.|TRBV4-2|.|TRBJ1-2
TGTGCCAGCAGCCAAGGAAGGACGGATAACTATGGCTACACCTTC
CASSQGRTDNYGYTF
>TRBD1|TRBV15|.|TRBJ1-2
TGTGCCACCAGCAGAGCGCCCTTCCGGACAGGGGGCGAGAAGCCGAACTATGGCTACACCTTC
CATSRAPFRTGGEKPNYGYTF
>.|TRBV9|.|TRBJ2-3
TGTGCCAGCAGCGGGGATACCGGGACTCTTGGCACAGATACGCAGTATTTT
CASSGDTGTLGTDTQYF
>TRBD1|TRBV5-4|.|TRBJ2-3
TGTGCCAGCAGCCTGTGGACAGGGGGTATTACAGATACGCAGTATTTT
CASSLWTGGITDTQYF
>.|TRBV11-3|.|TRBJ2-7
TGTGCCAGCAGCTCTAATCAGCAGGAGCAGTACTTC
CASSSNQQEQYF
>.|TRBV4-3|.|TRBJ1-1
TGCGCCAGCTCTAGGGGCGTAGACACTGAAGCTTTCTTT
CASSRGVDTEAFF
>TRBD1|TRBV11-3|.|TRBJ2-1
TGTGCCAGCAGCCCAGGGGGCGGCGAGCAGTTCTTC
CASSPGGGEQFF
>TRBD1|TRBV27|.|TRBJ1-4
TGTGCCAGCAGTACGACAGGGACTGAAAAACTGTTTTTT
CASSTTGTEKLFF
>.|TRBV11-1|.|TRBJ1-4
TGTGCCAGCAGCTTAGATCCACCAACTAATGAAAAACTGTTTTTT
CASSLDPPTNEKLFF